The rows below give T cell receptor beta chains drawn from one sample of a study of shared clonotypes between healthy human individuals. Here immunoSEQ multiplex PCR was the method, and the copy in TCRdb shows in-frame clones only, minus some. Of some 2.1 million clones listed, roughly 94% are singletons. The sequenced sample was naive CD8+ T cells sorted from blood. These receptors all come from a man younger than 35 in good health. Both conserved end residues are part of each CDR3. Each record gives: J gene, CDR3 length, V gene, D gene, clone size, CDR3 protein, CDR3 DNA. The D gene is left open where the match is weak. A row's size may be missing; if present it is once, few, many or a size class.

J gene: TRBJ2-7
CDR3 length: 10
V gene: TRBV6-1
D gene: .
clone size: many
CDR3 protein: CASSDYEQYF
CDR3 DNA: TGTGCCAGCAGTGACTACGAGCAGTACTTC

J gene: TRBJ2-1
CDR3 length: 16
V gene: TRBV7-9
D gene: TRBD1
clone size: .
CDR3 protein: CASSEGTGSSYNEQFF
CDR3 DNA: TGTGCCAGCAGCGAAGGGACAGGGAGCTCCTACAATGAGCAGTTCTTC

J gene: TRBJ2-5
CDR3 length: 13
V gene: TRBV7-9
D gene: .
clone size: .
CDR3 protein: CASSPPQWETQYF
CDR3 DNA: TGTGCCAGCAGCCCCCCACAGTGGGAGACCCAGTACTTC

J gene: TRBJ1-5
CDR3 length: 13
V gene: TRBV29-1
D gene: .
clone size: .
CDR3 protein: CSVMEGLGQPQHF
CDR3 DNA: TGCAGCGTCATGGAGGGGTTGGGTCAGCCCCAGCATTTT

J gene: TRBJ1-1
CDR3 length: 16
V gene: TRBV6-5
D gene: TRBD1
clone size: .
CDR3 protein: CASSYFRQGRNTEAFF
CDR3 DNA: TGTGCCAGCAGTTACTTTCGACAGGGGAGGAACACTGAAGCTTTCTTT

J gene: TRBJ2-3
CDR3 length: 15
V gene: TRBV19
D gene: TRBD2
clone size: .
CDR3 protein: CASSIGGSSTDTQYF
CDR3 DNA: TGTGCCAGTAGTATCGGGGGGTCTAGCACAGATACGCAGTATTTT

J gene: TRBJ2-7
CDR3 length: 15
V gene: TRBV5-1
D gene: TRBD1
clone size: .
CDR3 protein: CASSLEQGVYYEQYF
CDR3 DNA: TGCGCCAGCAGCTTGGAACAGGGGGTTTACTACGAGCAGTACTTC

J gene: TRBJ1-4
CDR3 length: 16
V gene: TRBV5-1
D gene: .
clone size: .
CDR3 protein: CASSLAEGGTNEKLFF
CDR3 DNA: TGCGCCAGCAGCTTGGCCGAGGGGGGAACTAATGAAAAACTGTTTTTT

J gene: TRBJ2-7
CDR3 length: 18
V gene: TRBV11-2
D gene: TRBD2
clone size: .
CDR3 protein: CASSLGAGLAGLNYEQYF
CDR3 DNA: TGTGCCAGCAGCTTAGGGGCCGGTCTAGCGGGGCTAAACTACGAGCAGTACTTC

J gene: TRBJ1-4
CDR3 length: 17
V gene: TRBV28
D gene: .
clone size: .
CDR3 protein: CASSSLMRVGYGEKLFF
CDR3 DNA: TGTGCCAGCAGTTCCCTGATGCGGGTGGGCTACGGTGAAAAACTGTTTTTT

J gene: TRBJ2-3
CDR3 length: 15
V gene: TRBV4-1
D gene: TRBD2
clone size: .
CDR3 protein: CASSQEGLGADTQYF
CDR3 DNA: TGCGCCAGCAGCCAAGAGGGACTAGGGGCAGATACGCAGTATTTT

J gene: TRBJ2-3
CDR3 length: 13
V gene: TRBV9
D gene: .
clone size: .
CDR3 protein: CASSPSWADTQYF
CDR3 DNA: TGTGCCAGCAGCCCCAGTTGGGCAGATACGCAGTATTTT

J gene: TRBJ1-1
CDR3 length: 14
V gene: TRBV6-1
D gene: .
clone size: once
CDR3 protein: CASSEIGMNTEAFF
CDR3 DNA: TGTGCCAGCAGTGAAATAGGAATGAACACTGAAGCTTTCTTT

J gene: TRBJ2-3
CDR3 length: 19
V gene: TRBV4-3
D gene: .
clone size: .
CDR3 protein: CASSQDLGTSSGTGDTQYF
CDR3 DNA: TGCGCCAGCAGCCAAGACCTCGGGACGAGTAGCGGAACTGGAGATACGCAGTATTTT

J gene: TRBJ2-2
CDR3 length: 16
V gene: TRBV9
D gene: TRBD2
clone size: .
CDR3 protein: CASSLGLAGDTGELFF
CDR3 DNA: TGTGCCAGCAGCCTGGGACTAGCGGGGGACACCGGGGAGCTGTTTTTT

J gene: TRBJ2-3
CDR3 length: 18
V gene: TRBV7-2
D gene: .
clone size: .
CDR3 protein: CASSSPFGIAVEEDTQYF
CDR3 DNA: TGTGCCAGCAGCTCCCCCTTCGGCATAGCAGTGGAGGAAGATACGCAGTATTTT

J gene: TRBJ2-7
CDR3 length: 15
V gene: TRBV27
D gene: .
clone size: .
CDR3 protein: CASSPTGRGSYEQYF
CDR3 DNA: TGTGCCAGCAGTCCGACAGGGAGGGGCTCCTACGAGCAGTACTTC

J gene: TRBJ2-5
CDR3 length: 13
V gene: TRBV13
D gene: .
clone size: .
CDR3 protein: CASSPNLEETQYF
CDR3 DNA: TGTGCCAGCAGCCCGAACCTAGAAGAGACCCAGTACTTC

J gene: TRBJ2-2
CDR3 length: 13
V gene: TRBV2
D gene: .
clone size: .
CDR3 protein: CASSPSPSGELFF
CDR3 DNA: TGTGCCAGCAGTCCGTCCCCATCCGGGGAGCTGTTTTTT

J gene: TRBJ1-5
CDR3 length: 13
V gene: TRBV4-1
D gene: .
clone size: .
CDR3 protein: CASSQRGGQPQHF
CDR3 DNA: TGCGCCAGCAGCCAGAGGGGGGGGCAGCCCCAGCATTTT

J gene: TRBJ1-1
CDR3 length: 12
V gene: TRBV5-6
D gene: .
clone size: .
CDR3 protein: CASHLGAAEAFF
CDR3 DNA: TGTGCCAGTCACCTGGGGGCCGCTGAAGCTTTCTTT

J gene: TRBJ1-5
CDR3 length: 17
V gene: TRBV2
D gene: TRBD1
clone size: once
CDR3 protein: CASSEALNRGRGQPQHF
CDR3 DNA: TGTGCCAGCAGTGAAGCGCTTAACAGGGGGAGGGGTCAGCCCCAGCATTTT

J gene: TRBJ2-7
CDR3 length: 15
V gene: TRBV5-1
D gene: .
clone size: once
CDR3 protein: CASSLEGYHGLEQYF
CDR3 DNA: TGCGCCAGCAGCTTGGAAGGCTATCACGGGCTCGAGCAGTACTTC

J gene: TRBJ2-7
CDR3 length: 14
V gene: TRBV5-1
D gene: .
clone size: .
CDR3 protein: CASSLDGAPYEQYF
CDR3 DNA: TGCGCCAGCAGCTTGGATGGGGCCCCCTACGAGCAGTACTTC

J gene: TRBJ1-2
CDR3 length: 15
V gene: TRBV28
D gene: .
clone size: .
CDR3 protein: CASSLRGRSNYGYTF
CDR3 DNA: TGTGCCAGCAGTTTACGGGGGCGCAGTAACTATGGCTACACCTTC

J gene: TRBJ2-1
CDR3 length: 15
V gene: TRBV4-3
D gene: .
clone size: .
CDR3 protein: CASTTVLGPYNEQFF
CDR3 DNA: TGCGCCAGCACCACCGTCTTAGGGCCCTACAATGAGCAGTTCTTC

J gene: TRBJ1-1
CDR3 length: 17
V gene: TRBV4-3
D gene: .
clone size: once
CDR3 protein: CASSQDSTGTANTEAFF
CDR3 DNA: TGCGCCAGCAGCCAAGACTCCACCGGGACGGCGAACACTGAAGCTTTCTTT

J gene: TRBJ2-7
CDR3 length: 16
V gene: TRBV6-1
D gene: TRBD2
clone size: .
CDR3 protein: CASSDPGTSGVYEQYF
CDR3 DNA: TGTGCCAGCAGTGATCCCGGGACTAGCGGGGTATACGAGCAGTACTTC

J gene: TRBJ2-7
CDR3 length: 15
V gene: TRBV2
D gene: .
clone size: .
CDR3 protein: CASSDGSREYYEQYF
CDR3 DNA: TGTGCCAGCAGTGATGGTTCGAGAGAGTACTACGAGCAGTACTTC

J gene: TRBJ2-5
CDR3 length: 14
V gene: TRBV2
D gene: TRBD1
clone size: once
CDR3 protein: CASSLTGGAETQYF
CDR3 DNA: TGTGCCAGCAGCTTGACAGGGGGCGCGGAGACCCAGTACTTC

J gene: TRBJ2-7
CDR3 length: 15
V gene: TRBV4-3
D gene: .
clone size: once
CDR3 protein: CASSQVMGSGYEQYF
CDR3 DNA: TGCGCCAGCAGCCAAGTGATGGGAAGCGGCTACGAGCAGTACTTC

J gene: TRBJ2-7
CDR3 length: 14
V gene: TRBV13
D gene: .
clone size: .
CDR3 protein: CASSIGASSYEQYF
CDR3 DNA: TGTGCCAGCAGCATCGGAGCCAGTTCCTACGAGCAGTACTTC

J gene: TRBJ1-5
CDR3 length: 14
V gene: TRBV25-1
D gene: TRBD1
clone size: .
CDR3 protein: CASSGTGAREPQHF
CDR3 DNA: TGTGCCAGTTCCGGGACAGGGGCTCGGGAGCCCCAGCATTTT